The following is a T cell receptor beta chain sequence with its context. What antigen it recognizes has not been identified. No base quality values were provided; no much bigger clone lies one nucleotide off. This sample is part of a study of blood T cell repertoires in COVID-19 (dated by TCRdb to 2018 to 2021). Study-wide context: Samples from collaborators originated in the United States, Italy and Spain and spanned both the acute and convalescent phases of COVID-19. Where HLA class I and class II types were available, the types were taken from metadata supplied by the sample provider, not from assay-based typing. Subjects who had been exposed to COVID-19, were actively infected with it, or had recovered from it provided the deeply sampled blood TCRbeta repertoires that made up the dataset. Samples came from the ongoing ImmuneRACE study (first 160 participants) plus 1,254 subjects from 6 global collaborators. The sample metadata nearly always contained a de-identified subject ID, COVID-19 status, age in years and sex. The prospective study material was composed of cDNA or gDNA derived from T cells, B-cell-depleted T cells, or PBMCs. The repertoires were released in a freely available public database meant as a resource for research on the immune response to SARS-CoV-2.

Each collaborating institution followed its own protocols to collect whole blood in K2EDTA tubes. Collaborator samples were shipped for TCRbeta analysis as frozen whole blood, isolated PBMCs, or DNA extracted from either sample type. TCRbeta CDR3 regions were amplified from genomic DNA by means of the immunoSEQ Assay, a bias-controlled multiplex PCR. In the authors' own workflow: The number of nucleated cells in each sample was estimated by amplification of reference gene primers within the assay. Sequence reads were collapsed and filtered to measure the absolute abundance of every unique TCRbeta CDR3 rearrangement. For each sample, productive Simpson clonality was calculated as the square root of Simpson's diversity index across productive rearrangements. TCRdb's version of the immuneACCESS table is confined to in-frame rearrangements and falls short of the full clone set. An unresolved V gene accounts for under half of the shortfall where checked; the remainder is of unknown origin. Clonal size and the V and J genes are those of that table, whereas D and trimming came from the DNA. This sample holds about 220,000 clones; about 90% were observed only once. About 1.9% of the sample is held by the ten biggest clonotypes.

CDR1 and CDR2, per the germline V gene (reference sequence), are GTSNPN and SVGIG. Trimming at the junction amounts to 4 bases on V and 8 bases on J, and the germline ends lie 8 bases apart. From its cysteine to its phenylalanine, the CDR3 spans 10 amino acids. Only CDR3 DNA remains: 30 bases, in frame from the first base. The paper as a whole reports these results and caveats: Clinical and demographic metadata were provided uncurated, with the amount varying by source and participant.

Recombination joined TRBV30 with TRBJ1-2; the D gene identity is not certain. The source is a man between 35 and 55 years old with active or convalescent COVID-19. Sequencing was carried out using peripheral blood. This receptor has the CDR3 CAWISQGYTF. The nucleotide sequence is TGTGCCTGGATTTCCCAGGGCTACACCTTC.